This paragraph reports one TCR beta chain. Its binding antigen is unknown. No base-level quality is on record; no much larger clone is a single base apart. V is clipped by 6 bases and J by 6 bases, and the sequence between their germline boundaries is 20 bases long. Sequences MNHEY (CDR1) and SMNVEV (CDR2) are obtained from the germline V gene (reference sequence). The CDR3 goes from the cysteine to the phenylalanine over 16 residues. Of all the DNA, just the CDR3 is kept, 48 bases in frame from base 1. The data originate from a study of T cell changes during pregnancy in multiple sclerosis (dated by TCRdb to between 2019 and 2020). As for the study more broadly: In women with multiple sclerosis, the researchers looked at how the T cell repertoire shifted as pregnancy progressed.

Library preparation was by the immunoSEQ multiplex PCR assay. TCRdb retrieved this table from immuneACCESS and kept in-frame rearrangements only. Not all clones are present; in checked studies, unresolved V genes account for under half, and no reason is known for the remainder. For this sample there are some 110,000 clones; about 90% appear just once. The top ten clonotypes cover 1.5% of the sample. Here the chain combines TRBV27 and TRBJ2-2; a weak D assignment points to TRBD1 (5 bases agree). The specimen was peripheral blood, collected in the third trimester of pregnancy. The clonotype originates from a female donor with multiple sclerosis, enrolled in a pregnancy study. The CDR3 region reads CASSPQWAGWSGELFF. The DNA sequence is given as TGTGCCAGCAGCCCCCAGTGGGCAGGGTGGTCCGGGGAGCTGTTTTTT.